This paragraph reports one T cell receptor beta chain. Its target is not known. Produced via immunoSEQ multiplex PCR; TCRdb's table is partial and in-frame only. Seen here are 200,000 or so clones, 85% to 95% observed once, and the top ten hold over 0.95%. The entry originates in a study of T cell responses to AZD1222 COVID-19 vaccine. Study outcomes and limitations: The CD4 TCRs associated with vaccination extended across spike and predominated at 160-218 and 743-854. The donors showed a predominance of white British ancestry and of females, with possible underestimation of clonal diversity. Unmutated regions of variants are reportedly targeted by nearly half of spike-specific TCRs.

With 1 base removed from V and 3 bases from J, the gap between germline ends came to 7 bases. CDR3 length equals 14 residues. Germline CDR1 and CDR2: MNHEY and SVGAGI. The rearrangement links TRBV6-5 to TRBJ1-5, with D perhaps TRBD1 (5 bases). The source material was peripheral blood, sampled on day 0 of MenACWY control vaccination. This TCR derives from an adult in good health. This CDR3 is CASSYYRTNQPQHF. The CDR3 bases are TGTGCCAGCAGTTACTACAGGACCAATCAGCCCCAGCATTTT.